Included here is one T cell receptor (beta chain) sequence, with context. The CDR3 has 13 residues. Trimming left V 5 bases short and J 7 bases short, with 12 bases between. Germline lookup yields CDR1 SGHTA and CDR2 FQGNSA. Data came from immunoSEQ multiplex PCR; TCRdb stores just in-frame clones and leaves some out. Of about 120,000 clones in the sample, 88% were seen once. The data were obtained in a study of T cell responses to AZD1222 COVID-19 vaccine. The sample here was peripheral blood, taken on day 0 of MenACWY control vaccination. This clonotype originated in an adult in good health. The gene calls are TRBV7-2 and TRBJ1-3, with a weak D call TRBD1 (6 bases). In DNA, the CDR3 is TGTGCCAGCAGCACAGGGATTAGCAACACCATATATTTT. Its translation: CASSTGISNTIYF.